What follows are 11 T cell receptor beta chains derived from one specimen sequenced in a study of cytomegalovirus exposure and HLA in healthy donors. Primers included in the PCR were 60 Vbeta and 13 Jbeta primers. The method was immunoSEQ multiplex PCR; TCRdb's version includes in-frame clones alone and lacks a portion of them. Of more than 130,000 clones in the sample, 60% to 80% were seen once. The sample taken for sequencing was PBMCs. Receptor source: a male donor in good health and CMV-seronegative.

The chain combines TRBV5-5 with TRBJ2-7; D not resolved. The germline V gene has CDR1 SGHKS and CDR2 YYEKEE (reference sequence). V was pared by 1 base and J by 3 bases, with 8 bases between. The CDR3 contains 13 residues. CDR3 sequence reads: CASSLTAVYEQYF. CDR3 sequence (DNA): TGTGCCAGCAGCTTGACAGCAGTCTACGAGCAGTACTTC.

This clone was picked up a small number of times. This chain joins TRBV27 and TRBJ2-7, with TRBD1 as a possible D gene (5 bases). The CDR3 runs to 14 residues. The V end was cut by 5 bases, the J end by 2 bases, with 13 bases between. From germline, CDR1 is MNHEY and CDR2 SMNVEV (reference sequence). This CDR3 reads CASSAFQGTYEQYF. CDR3 DNA sequence: TGTGCCAGCAGTGCCTTTCAGGGTACCTACGAGCAGTACTTC.

This chain uses TRBV4-2 with TRBJ2-7; TRBD1 might be the D (6 bases). The ends were cut back, 3 bases at V and 4 bases at J, with 16 bases in the middle. Germline V gene sequence: CDR1 LGHNA, CDR2 YNFKEQ. This CDR3 is built from 15 residues. The CDR3 here is CASSHEDSTSYEQYF. The DNA of the CDR3 is TGTGCCAGCAGCCATGAGGACAGTACATCGTACGAGCAGTACTTC.

The chain combines TRBV4-3 with TRBJ2-7, with unresolved D. V was cut by 1 base and J by 6 bases, with 13 bases left in between. The CDR3 consists of 14 residues. Germline V gene sequence: CDR1 LGHNA, CDR2 YSLEER. The CDR3 coding sequence is TGCGCCAGCAGCCAAGGTCAGCTAGGCTCCGAGCAGTACTTC. Protein sequence: CASSQGQLGSEQYF.

The chain employs TRBV28 and TRBJ2-4; a possible D gene is TRBD1 (6 bases). CDR1 is MDHEN and CDR2 is SYDVKM in the germline V gene. The V and J ends lost 6 bases and 0 bases respectively, with 18 bases between them. CDR3 length: 17 amino acids. The CDR3 region has the DNA TGTGCCAGCAGCCCCCAGGGGAAGGGGCTAGCCAAAAACATTCAGTACTTC. It translates to CASSPQGKGLAKNIQYF.

J is TRBJ2-7 and V is TRBV11-2; a possible D gene is TRBD2 (6 bases). Germline CDR1 reads SGHAT; CDR2 reads FQNNGV. V was shortened by 6 bases and J by 6 bases, with 21 bases between the two germline ends. This CDR3 region has 15 residues. DNA for the CDR3: TGTGCCAGCAGACGCGGAGGGGACGGGAAGGTCGAGCAGTACTTC. Protein: CASRRGGDGKVEQYF.

This clone was counted only a few times. For the CDR3, the DNA is TGCGCCAGCAGCTTGAGCGGACAGGGGGCGGGGGAGCAGTACTTC. Its translation: CASSLSGQGAGEQYF. V and J are TRBV5-1 and TRBJ2-7, with 11 bases identical to TRBD1. Per germline, CDR1 SGHRS and CDR2 YFSETQ. The CDR3 loop spans 15 amino acids. V trimming: 1 base; J trimming: 7 bases; junction bases outside the gene matches: 7.

The chain carries TRBV28 and TRBJ2-6, with 9 bases aligning to TRBD1. The V gene's germline CDR1 is MDHEN and CDR2 SYDVKM. V shed 6 bases and J 0 bases; nucleotides not matched to a gene: 12. The CDR3 extends over 19 amino acids. CDR3 in amino acids: CASSPSAGTGHSGANVLTF. The CDR3 region has the DNA TGTGCCAGCAGCCCCTCCGCCGGGACAGGGCACTCTGGGGCCAACGTCCTGACTTTC.

The sample holds a few counts of this clone. The V and J genes are TRBV6-5 and TRBJ1-3; D remains ambiguous. The V gene lost 0 bases and the J gene lost 0 bases, with 9 bases spanning the gap. The CDR3 has 16 residues. From germline, CDR1 is MNHEY and CDR2 SVGAGI. CDR3 DNA: TGTGCCAGCAGTTACTCGGTCACTAACTCTGGAAACACCATATATTTT. Its protein product is CASSYSVTNSGNTIYF.

This chain uses TRBV2 with TRBJ1-2; D unclear. Trimming removed 10 bases at V and 4 bases at J, with 16 bases between. This CDR3 is 13 amino acids long. Germline-derived CDR1 and CDR2 are SNHLY and FYNNEI. This chain's CDR3 is CATNRGSAYGYTF. Written as DNA, the CDR3 is TGTGCCACCAACCGAGGGTCTGCCTATGGCTACACCTTC.

The J gene is TRBJ2-3, the V gene TRBV19; TRBD2 agrees at 7 bases. The CDR3 length is 13 residues. Trimming at V came to 3 bases and at J to 4 bases, leaving 1 base not matched to a gene. Germline lookup yields CDR1 LNHDA and CDR2 SQIVND (reference sequence). Here the CDR3 DNA reads TGTGCCAGTAGTATTCGGGGGGCAGATACGCAGTATTTT. Amino acid sequence: CASSIRGADTQYF.